The rows below give T cell receptor beta chains drawn from one sample of a study of blood T cell repertoires in COVID-19. The data were produced by immunoSEQ multiplex PCR, yet TCRdb's version contains in-frame clones alone and is incomplete. The sample gives about 250,000 clones, 90% of which show up once; 2.1% is in the top ten. The sequencing sample was made of peripheral blood. The receptor set was obtained from an older woman with COVID-19, enrolled during active disease. Both conserved end residues are part of each CDR3. The D gene is left open where the match is weak. Some rows mark clone size as missing; the rest say once, few, many or name a class of expanded clone.

d_gene,v_gene,abundance,j_gene,CDR3nt,CDR3aa
NA,TRBV7-9,NA,TRBJ2-2,TGTGCCAGCAGCTTATCGTCCGGGAACGGGGAGCTGTTTTTT,CASSLSSGNGELFF
TRBD1,TRBV6-2/TRBV6-3,once,TRBJ1-5,TGTGCCAGCAGTTACCCCTTAACAGGGGGCTCTAGGAGCAATCAGCCCCAGCATTTT,CASSYPLTGGSRSNQPQHF
NA,TRBV15,NA,TRBJ1-2,TGTGCCACCAGCAGAGAGGAGTACTATGGCTACACCTTC,CATSREEYYGYTF
NA,TRBV6-5,NA,TRBJ2-2,TGTGCCAGCCGGGTCTTCGTCGGGGAGCTGTTTTTT,CASRVFVGELFF
NA,TRBV6-5,few,TRBJ2-7,TGTGCCAGCAGGACCAACTTTGGGGGCGACGAGCAGTACTTC,CASRTNFGGDEQYF
TRBD1,TRBV9,NA,TRBJ2-1,TGTGCCAGCAGCGTTTCCGGGACAGGGCTACATGAGCAGTTCTTC,CASSVSGTGLHEQFF
TRBD1,TRBV9,NA,TRBJ1-2,TGTGCCAGCAGCCCTAGACAGGGGGGCTATGGCTACACCTTC,CASSPRQGGYGYTF
TRBD1,TRBV10-2,NA,TRBJ1-1,TGCGCCAGCAGTATCAGGGGGGACACTGAAGCTTTCTTT,CASSIRGDTEAFF
NA,TRBV30,NA,TRBJ1-1,TGTGCCTGGAGCGTGTTGGGAGGCAACACTGAAGCTTTCTTT,CAWSVLGGNTEAFF
TRBD1,TRBV6-5,once,TRBJ1-3,TGTGCCAGCAGGGACAGGGGGCAGGGAAACACCATATATTTT,CASRDRGQGNTIYF
NA,TRBV4-3,once,TRBJ1-2,TGCGCCAGCAGCCAAGGTCCCCGGGACTGGCCTGGCTACACCTTC,CASSQGPRDWPGYTF
NA,TRBV6-5,NA,TRBJ1-6,TGTGCCAGCAGTTACGAACAGGGCGTGTATTCACCCCTCCACTTT,CASSYEQGVYSPLHF
NA,TRBV3-1/TRBV3-2,NA,TRBJ1-2,TGTGCCAGCAGCCAAGCACGGCGAGGGGGCTACACCTTC,CASSQARRGGYTF
NA,TRBV6-5,NA,TRBJ1-2,TGTGCCAGCAGTTACTCGTCAGGGCCTCTTGATGGCTACACCTTC,CASSYSSGPLDGYTF
TRBD2,TRBV6-2/TRBV6-3,NA,TRBJ2-1,TGTGCCAGCAGTAACCTCGGGCCCGGGGGGGCCAATGAGCAGTTCTTC,CASSNLGPGGANEQFF
TRBD1,TRBV19,NA,TRBJ1-3,TGTGCCAGTAGTATTCTTAACAGGGGACCTTCGTCTGGAAACACCATATATTTT,CASSILNRGPSSGNTIYF
NA,TRBV5-4,few,TRBJ1-2,TGTGCCAGCTCCCAGGGAAGGGGCGATGGCTACACCTTC,CASSQGRGDGYTF
NA,TRBV15,once,TRBJ2-7,TGTGCCACCAGCAGAGATCCAGGGCGGTCCTACGAGCAGTACTTC,CATSRDPGRSYEQYF
NA,TRBV5-4,NA,TRBJ1-4,TGTGCCAGCAGCTTGGCCATTAGAGGTATGGCAACTAATGAAAAACTGTTTTTT,CASSLAIRGMATNEKLFF
TRBD1,TRBV10-3,NA,TRBJ1-5,TGTGCCATCAGTGAGGACAGGGCCAATCAGCCCCAGCATTTT,CAISEDRANQPQHF
TRBD1,TRBV5-1,NA,TRBJ2-3,TGCGCCAGCAGCCAGGCTACCGGACAGGAGATCACAGATACGCAGTATTTT,CASSQATGQEITDTQYF
TRBD1,TRBV6-2/TRBV6-3,NA,TRBJ2-7,TGTGCCAGCAGTAAACCCCGGGACAGGGGGCGCGTATCCTACGAGCAGTACTTC,CASSKPRDRGRVSYEQYF
TRBD1,TRBV14,NA,TRBJ2-7,TGTGCCAGCAGCTTCGGACAGGGGACTTCCTACGAGCAGTACTTC,CASSFGQGTSYEQYF
TRBD1,TRBV5-4,NA,TRBJ2-7,TGTGCCAGCAGCTCGGGACAGGGGCCACTCTACGAGCAGTACTTC,CASSSGQGPLYEQYF
TRBD1,TRBV6-5,NA,TRBJ1-5,TGTGCCAGCAGACTCCAGGGGGGCGGTCAGCCCCAGCATTTT,CASRLQGGGQPQHF
NA,TRBV19,NA,TRBJ1-2,TGTGCCAGTAGTATCAGAAGAGGCCTAGACTATGGCTACACCTTC,CASSIRRGLDYGYTF
TRBD1,TRBV2,few,TRBJ1-3,TGTGCCAGCAGTGAGAGGGGGCTAGGCGGAAACACCATATATTTT,CASSERGLGGNTIYF
TRBD1,TRBV7-2,NA,TRBJ1-5,TGTGCCAGCAGCCCAGGGGGCGGGCAGCCCCAGCATTTT,CASSPGGGQPQHF
TRBD1,TRBV27,NA,TRBJ1-2,TGTGCCAGCAGTTCCCACGGAACCCGGGACAGGGGGCTCGGCTACACCTTC,CASSSHGTRDRGLGYTF
NA,TRBV5-6,NA,TRBJ1-2,TGTGCCAGCAGCTTGGAAGGACTCTATGGCTACACCTTC,CASSLEGLYGYTF
TRBD2,TRBV19,once,TRBJ2-7,TGTGCCAGTAGTATAGTGGGAGGGCTTAGGTCCTACGAGCAGTACTTC,CASSIVGGLRSYEQYF
NA,TRBV19,NA,TRBJ1-4,TGTGCCAGTAGTCCCAAAACAACTAATGAAAAACTGTTTTTT,CASSPKTTNEKLFF
NA,TRBV18,NA,TRBJ2-1,TGTGCCAGCTCACCCTTCGGAGGGAACAGATACAATGAGCAGTTCTTC,CASSPFGGNRYNEQFF
TRBD1,TRBV7-2,NA,TRBJ1-2,TGTGCCAGCAGCCCAGCATCAGGGGGCTCCTATGGCTACACCTTC,CASSPASGGSYGYTF
NA,TRBV7-9,NA,TRBJ1-2,TGTGCCAGCAGCCCAAGGGCTGGGGGCGATGGCTACACCTTC,CASSPRAGGDGYTF
TRBD2,TRBV5-1,NA,TRBJ2-2,TGCGCCAGCAGCTTAGGACTAGCGGGGGCCCAAGGCACCGGGGAGCTGTTTTTT,CASSLGLAGAQGTGELFF
NA,TRBV12-3/TRBV12-4,NA,TRBJ2-7,TGTGCCAGCAGTCAAGCTGGGGAGTACGAGCAGTACTTC,CASSQAGEYEQYF
NA,TRBV6-5,NA,TRBJ1-2,TGTGCCAGCAGTTACTCCTACAGAGTCAACTATGGCTACACCTTC,CASSYSYRVNYGYTF
NA,TRBV9,NA,TRBJ1-2,TGTGCCAGCAGCGTAGATCGTTCCAACTATGGCTACACCTTC,CASSVDRSNYGYTF
NA,TRBV5-4,NA,TRBJ1-4,TGTGCCAGCAGCTTGGGGCGCGGGGATGAAAAACTGTTTTTT,CASSLGRGDEKLFF
TRBD2,TRBV5-4,NA,TRBJ2-1,TGTGCCAGCAGCCCCGCTAGCGGGGGGGCCATAAATGAGCAGTTCTTC,CASSPASGGAINEQFF
NA,TRBV10-3,once,TRBJ1-5,TGTGCCATCAGTGTTACAGGGAAAAGCGGCAATCAGCCCCAGCATTTT,CAISVTGKSGNQPQHF
NA,TRBV7-2,NA,TRBJ2-2,TGTGCCAGCAGCCCTATTTGGCTAGGTAACACCGGGGAGCTGTTTTTT,CASSPIWLGNTGELFF
TRBD1,TRBV5-1,NA,TRBJ2-3,TGCGCCAGCAGCTTGGGGACAGGGGGCGCAGATACGCAGTATTTT,CASSLGTGGADTQYF
TRBD1,TRBV2,NA,TRBJ1-2,TGTGCCAGCAGTCCCCGGACAGGGGGCTGGTATGGCTACACCTTC,CASSPRTGGWYGYTF
NA,TRBV7-9,NA,TRBJ1-6,TGTGCCAGCAGCTTACTTCCGGGACTTAGTTCACCCCTCCACTTT,CASSLLPGLSSPLHF
NA,TRBV6-4,NA,TRBJ1-5,TGTGCCAGCAGTTTGGACAGTAATCAGCCCCAGCATTTT,CASSLDSNQPQHF
TRBD1,TRBV7-8,NA,TRBJ1-2,TGTGCCAGCAGAGGGACCTCACAGGGGGAGGATGTGAGGGGCTACACCTTC,CASRGTSQGEDVRGYTF
TRBD1,TRBV20-1,NA,TRBJ1-2,TGCAGTGCTAGTGATAACAGGGGGGGCTACACCTTC,CSASDNRGGYTF
NA,TRBV7-9,NA,TRBJ1-5,TGTGCCAGCAGCTTAGGGAGTCAGCCCCAGCATTTT,CASSLGSQPQHF
NA,TRBV6-5,NA,TRBJ1-3,TGTGCCAGCGGAGGGCCCATCGTTGGAAACACCATATATTTT,CASGGPIVGNTIYF
TRBD1,TRBV6-5,NA,TRBJ2-7,TGTGCCAGCAGTTACAGGGGGACAGGGGCCTACGAGCAGTACTTC,CASSYRGTGAYEQYF
NA,TRBV14,NA,TRBJ1-6,TGTGCCAGCAGCCACACTTACAGCAATTCACCCCTCCACTTT,CASSHTYSNSPLHF